These T cell receptor beta chains were read from a single sample in a study of CD8+CD57+ T cells in acquired aplastic anemia. TCRdb re-analysed the reads in MiXCR, keeping a single row per CDR3 protein. The top ten hold 1.8% of the sample, which has approximately 180,000 distinct CDR3 sequences, approximately 48% seen once. Source material: sorted CD4+, CD8+, or CD8+CD57+ T cells (not recorded which) from PBMCs. The receptors shown here come from a human donor with aplastic anemia. The CDR3 runs from the conserved cysteine through the conserved F or W. Fields, in order: J gene, clone size, D gene, CDR3 length, V gene, CDR3 protein, CDR3 DNA. The D gene is left open where the match is weak. Clone sizes are given selectively: once, few, many, or a class where the clone is expanded.

J: TRBJ2-3; size: many; D: TRBD2; length: 18; V: TRBV5-5; CDR3: CASSFSLAGGPWTDTQYF; DNA: TGTGCCAGCAGCTTTTCGCTAGCGGGAGGGCCGTGGACAGATACGCAGTATTTT
J: TRBJ2-5; size: NA; D: TRBD2; length: 16; V: TRBV4-3; CDR3: CASSLTTSGVQETQYF; DNA: TGCGCCAGCAGCCTCACGACTAGCGGGGTCCAAGAGACCCAGTACTTC
J: TRBJ2-2; size: NA; D: NA; length: 13; V: TRBV20-1; CDR3: CSANQGYTGELFF; DNA: TGCAGTGCTAACCAGGGGTACACCGGGGAGCTGTTTTTT
J: TRBJ1-4; size: NA; D: NA; length: 14; V: TRBV27; CDR3: CASRRPATNEKLFF; DNA: TGTGCCAGCAGGCGGCCTGCAACTAATGAAAAACTGTTTTTT
J: TRBJ1-1; size: NA; D: NA; length: 13; V: TRBV10-2; CDR3: CASNDQLNTEAFF; DNA: TGTGCCAGCAACGACCAACTGAACACTGAAGCTTTCTTT
J: TRBJ2-7; size: NA; D: TRBD1; length: 15; V: TRBV18; CDR3: CASSPIQGIPYEQYF; DNA: TGTGCCAGCTCACCTATACAGGGGATCCCCTACGAGCAGTACTTC
J: TRBJ1-2; size: many; D: NA; length: 13; V: TRBV2; CDR3: CASTGASDYGYTF; DNA: TGTGCCAGCACCGGGGCGTCAGACTATGGCTACACCTTC
J: TRBJ2-7; size: NA; D: NA; length: 16; V: TRBV2; CDR3: CASCRGMGAGSYEQYF; DNA: TGTGCCAGCTGTCGGGGGATGGGCGCGGGAAGCTACGAGCAGTACTTC
J: TRBJ2-4; size: NA; D: TRBD1; length: 16; V: TRBV4-2; CDR3: CASSLEGRGQGNIQYF; DNA: TGTGCCAGCAGCCTTGAGGGTAGGGGGCAGGGAAACATTCAGTACTTC
J: TRBJ1-2; size: NA; D: NA; length: 13; V: TRBV27; CDR3: CASSTSRGYGYTF; DNA: TGTGCCAGCAGCACCTCACGGGGGTATGGCTACACCTTC
J: TRBJ2-5; size: many; D: NA; length: 16; V: TRBV5-1; CDR3: CASSLAPAGAGETQYF; DNA: TGCGCCAGCAGCTTGGCCCCAGCAGGGGCAGGGGAGACCCAGTACTTC
J: TRBJ2-1; size: few; D: TRBD2; length: 15; V: TRBV3-1; CDR3: CASSFRLAGGLEQFF; DNA: TGTGCCAGCAGCTTCCGACTAGCGGGAGGATTGGAGCAGTTCTTC
J: TRBJ2-2; size: many; D: NA; length: 14; V: TRBV18; CDR3: CASSPRQNTGELFF; DNA: TGTGCCAGCTCACCCAGACAGAACACCGGGGAGCTGTTTTTT
J: TRBJ2-1; size: NA; D: NA; length: 13; V: TRBV20-1; CDR3: CSARKDTYNEQFF; DNA: TGCAGTGCTAGGAAGGACACCTACAATGAGCAGTTCTTC
J: TRBJ1-6; size: many; D: NA; length: 17; V: TRBV5-1; CDR3: CASSLEVGGSYNSPLHF; DNA: TGCGCCAGCAGCTTGGAGGTTGGGGGGTCCTATAATTCACCCCTCCACTTT
J: TRBJ2-1; size: NA; D: TRBD1; length: 14; V: TRBV2; CDR3: CASSDGTGISEQFF; DNA: TGTGCCAGCAGTGACGGGACAGGGATCTCTGAGCAGTTCTTC
J: TRBJ1-5; size: few; D: NA; length: 14; V: TRBV5-1; CDR3: CARREEVSNQPQHF; DNA: TGCGCCAGGCGAGAAGAGGTGAGCAATCAGCCCCAGCATTTT
J: TRBJ2-2; size: many; D: NA; length: 13; V: TRBV6-1; CDR3: CASRAGITGELFF; DNA: TGTGCCAGCCGGGCGGGGATCACCGGGGAGCTGTTTTTT
J: TRBJ1-2; size: many; D: TRBD1; length: 13; V: TRBV5-3; CDR3: CASETGAGYGYTF; DNA: TGTGCCAGCGAGACAGGGGCTGGCTATGGCTACACCTTC
J: TRBJ2-5; size: NA; D: NA; length: 18; V: TRBV20-1; CDR3: CSARGAGPPEWGQETQYF; DNA: TGCAGTGCTAGAGGTGCGGGACCCCCCGAGTGGGGTCAAGAGACCCAGTACTTC
J: TRBJ2-1; size: NA; D: NA; length: 15; V: TRBV19; CDR3: CASSTGPEPYNEQFF; DNA: TGTGCCAGTAGTACGGGACCGGAACCCTACAATGAGCAGTTCTTC
J: TRBJ2-7; size: once; D: TRBD1; length: 15; V: TRBV24-1; CDR3: CATSDLRQGRHEQYF; DNA: TGTGCCACCAGTGATCTACGACAGGGACGCCACGAGCAGTACTTC
J: TRBJ1-5; size: NA; D: NA; length: 12; V: TRBV29-1; CDR3: CSSLWTAEPQHF; DNA: TGCAGCAGCTTATGGACTGCTGAGCCCCAGCATTTT
J: TRBJ2-3; size: NA; D: NA; length: 15; V: TRBV2; CDR3: CASREGPVRVGTQYF; DNA: TGTGCCAGCAGGGAAGGACCAGTCAGGGTGGGTACGCAGTATTTT
J: TRBJ1-3; size: NA; D: NA; length: 16; V: TRBV19; CDR3: CASSIGATGSGNTIYF; DNA: TGTGCCAGTAGCATCGGGGCGACTGGCTCTGGAAACACCATATATTTT
J: TRBJ2-1; size: NA; D: NA; length: 12; V: TRBV2; CDR3: CAGRLYGNEQFF; DNA: TGTGCCGGCCGACTTTACGGTAACGAGCAGTTCTTC
J: TRBJ1-5; size: many; D: NA; length: 12; V: TRBV5-4; CDR3: CASSLSGQPQHF; DNA: TGTGCCAGCAGCTTGTCAGGGCAGCCCCAGCATTTT
J: TRBJ2-5; size: many; D: NA; length: 15; V: TRBV20-1; CDR3: CSASPAASVQETQYF; DNA: TGCAGTGCTAGCCCCGCGGCTAGCGTTCAAGAGACCCAGTACTTC
J: TRBJ2-2; size: NA; D: TRBD1; length: 16; V: TRBV7-2; CDR3: CASRRTGATNTGELFF; DNA: TGTGCCAGCAGACGAACAGGGGCGACCAACACCGGGGAGCTGTTTTTT
J: TRBJ1-5; size: NA; D: NA; length: 13; V: TRBV25-1; CDR3: CASSLRGGQPQHF; DNA: TGTGCCAGCAGTCTCCGGGGCGGACAGCCCCAGCATTTT
J: TRBJ1-1; size: NA; D: TRBD1; length: 11; V: TRBV10-1; CDR3: CASSGTGEAFF; DNA: TGCGCCAGCTCGGGGACAGGTGAAGCTTTCTTT
J: TRBJ2-7; size: once; D: NA; length: 16; V: TRBV20-1; CDR3: CSARGAWPEYSYEQYF; DNA: TGCAGTGCTAGAGGAGCCTGGCCGGAATATAGCTACGAGCAGTACTTC
J: TRBJ1-1; size: once; D: NA; length: 15; V: TRBV12-3/TRBV12-4; CDR3: CASSLAIAGSPEAFF; DNA: TGTGCCAGCAGTTTAGCGATCGCAGGCTCCCCTGAAGCTTTCTTT
J: TRBJ1-6; size: few; D: NA; length: 16; V: TRBV3-1; CDR3: CASSRRSGVGDSPLHF; DNA: TGTGCCAGCAGCCGCAGGTCGGGGGTTGGAGATTCACCCCTCCACTTT
J: TRBJ1-1; size: NA; D: TRBD1; length: 12; V: TRBV7-6; CDR3: CASSPWTGEAFF; DNA: TGTGCCAGCAGCCCATGGACAGGAGAAGCTTTCTTT
J: TRBJ1-1; size: few; D: TRBD1; length: 12; V: TRBV6-1; CDR3: CASSGGDREAFF; DNA: TGTGCCAGCAGTGGGGGGGACAGAGAAGCTTTCTTT
J: TRBJ2-7; size: few; D: NA; length: 15; V: TRBV28; CDR3: CASKTGGTVSYEQYF; DNA: TGTGCCAGCAAAACTGGCGGGACGGTATCCTACGAGCAGTACTTC
J: TRBJ2-5; size: few; D: NA; length: 14; V: TRBV20-1; CDR3: CSARVGTQGETQYF; DNA: TGCAGTGCTAGAGTGGGCACACAGGGAGAGACCCAGTACTTC
J: TRBJ2-1; size: many; D: NA; length: 15; V: TRBV10-3; CDR3: CAISETGSSYNEQFF; DNA: TGTGCCATCAGTGAGACGGGAAGCTCCTACAATGAGCAGTTCTTC
J: TRBJ2-5; size: once; D: NA; length: 14; V: TRBV11-3; CDR3: CASSLNSGQETQYF; DNA: TGTGCCAGCAGCTTGAATAGCGGCCAAGAGACCCAGTACTTC
J: TRBJ1-5; size: many; D: NA; length: 17; V: TRBV20-1; CDR3: CSAIPRPGGADNQPQHF; DNA: TGCAGTGCTATACCTCGGCCAGGCGGGGCGGACAATCAGCCCCAGCATTTT